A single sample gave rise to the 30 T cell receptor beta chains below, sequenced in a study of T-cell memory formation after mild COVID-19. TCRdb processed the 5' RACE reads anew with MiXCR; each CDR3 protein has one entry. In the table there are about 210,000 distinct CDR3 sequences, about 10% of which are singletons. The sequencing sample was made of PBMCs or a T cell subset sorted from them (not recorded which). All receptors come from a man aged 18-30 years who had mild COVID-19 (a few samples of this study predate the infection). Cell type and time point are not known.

The CDR3 DNA sequence: TGTGCCATCAGTGAGTCGAGGAGGAACACTGAAGCTTTCTTT. Translating it yields CAISESRRNTEAFF. The V call is TRBV10-3, the J call TRBJ1-1; D is uncertain. Germline CDR1 ENHRY, CDR2 SYGVKD. The CDR3 runs 14 residues. Trimming took off 0 bases at V and 1 base at J, with 6 bases between the two ends.

The CDR3 is CASSSFYNEQFF. The CDR3 DNA sequence: TGTGCCAGCAGCTCTTTCTACAATGAGCAGTTCTTC. The genes are TRBV5-6 and TRBJ2-1; D is uncertain. V was shortened by 3 bases and J by 3 bases, with 4 bases between the two germline ends. Per the germline V gene, CDR1 is SGHDT and CDR2 is YYEEEE. This CDR3 contains 12 residues.

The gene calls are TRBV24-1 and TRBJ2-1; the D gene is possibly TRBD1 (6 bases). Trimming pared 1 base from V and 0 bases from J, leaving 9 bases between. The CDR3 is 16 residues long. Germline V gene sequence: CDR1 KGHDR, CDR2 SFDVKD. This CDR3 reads CATSDFGQSSYNEQFF. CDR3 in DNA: TGTGCCACCAGTGATTTTGGACAGAGCTCCTACAATGAGCAGTTCTTC.

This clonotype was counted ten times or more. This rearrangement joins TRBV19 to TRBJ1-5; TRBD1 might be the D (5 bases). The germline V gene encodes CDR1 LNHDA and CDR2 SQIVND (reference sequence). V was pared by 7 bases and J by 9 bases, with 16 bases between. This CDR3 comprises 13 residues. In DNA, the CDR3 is TGTGCCAGTACCATGGCGGGGGTCCGGCCCCAGCATTTT. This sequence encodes CASTMAGVRPQHF.

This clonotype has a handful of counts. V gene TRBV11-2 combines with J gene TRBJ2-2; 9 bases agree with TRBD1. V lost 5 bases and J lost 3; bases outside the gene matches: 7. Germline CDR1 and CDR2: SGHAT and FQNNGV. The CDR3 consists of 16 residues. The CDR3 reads CASSRIQGAHTGELFF. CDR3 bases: TGTGCCAGCAGCCGTATACAGGGGGCTCACACCGGGGAGCTGTTTTTT.

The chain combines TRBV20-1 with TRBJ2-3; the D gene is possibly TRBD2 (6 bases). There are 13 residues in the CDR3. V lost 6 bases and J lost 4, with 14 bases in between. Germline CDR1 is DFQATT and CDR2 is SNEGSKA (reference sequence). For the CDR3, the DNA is TGCAGTGCAGGGACTGGCGGGCCAGATACGCAGTATTTT. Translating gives CSAGTGGPDTQYF.

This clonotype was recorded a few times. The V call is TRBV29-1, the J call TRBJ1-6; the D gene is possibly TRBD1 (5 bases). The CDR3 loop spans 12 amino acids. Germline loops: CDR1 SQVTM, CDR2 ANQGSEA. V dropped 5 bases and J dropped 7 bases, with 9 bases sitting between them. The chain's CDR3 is CSVRQGNSPLHF. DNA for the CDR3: TGCAGCGTTCGGCAGGGAAATTCACCCCTCCACTTT.

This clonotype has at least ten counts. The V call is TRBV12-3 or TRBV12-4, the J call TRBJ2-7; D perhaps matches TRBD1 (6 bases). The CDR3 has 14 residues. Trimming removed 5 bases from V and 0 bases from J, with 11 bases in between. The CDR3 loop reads CASSPRGTSYEQYF. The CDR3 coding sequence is TGTGCCAGCAGTCCCAGGGGTACCTCCTACGAGCAGTACTTC.

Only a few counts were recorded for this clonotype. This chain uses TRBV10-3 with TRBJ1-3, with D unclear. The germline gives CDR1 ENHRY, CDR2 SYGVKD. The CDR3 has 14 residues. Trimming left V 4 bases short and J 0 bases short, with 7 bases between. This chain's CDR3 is CAISVASSGNTIYF. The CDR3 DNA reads TGTGCCATCAGTGTGGCTAGCTCTGGAAACACCATATATTTT.

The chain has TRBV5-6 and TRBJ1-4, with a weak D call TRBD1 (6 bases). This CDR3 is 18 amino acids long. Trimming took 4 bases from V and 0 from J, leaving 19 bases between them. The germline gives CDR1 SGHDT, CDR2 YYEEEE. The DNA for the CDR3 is TGTGCCAGCAGCGTTTTTCAGGGGCCTGAATCAACTAATGAAAAACTGTTTTTT. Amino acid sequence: CASSVFQGPESTNEKLFF.

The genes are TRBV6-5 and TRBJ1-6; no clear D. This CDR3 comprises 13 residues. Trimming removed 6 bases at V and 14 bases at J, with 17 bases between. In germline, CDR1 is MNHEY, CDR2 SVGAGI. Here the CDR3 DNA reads TGTGCCAGCAGCCCCCCGGGAGGAAGGGCCCTCCACTTT. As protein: CASSPPGGRALHF.

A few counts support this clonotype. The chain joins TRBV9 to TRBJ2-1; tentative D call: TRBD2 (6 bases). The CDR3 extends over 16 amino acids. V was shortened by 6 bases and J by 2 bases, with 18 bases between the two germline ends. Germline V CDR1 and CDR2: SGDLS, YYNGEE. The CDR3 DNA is TGTGCCAGCAACCGCCTCGGGGGATCCACCTACAATGAGCAGTTCTTC. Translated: CASNRLGGSTYNEQFF.

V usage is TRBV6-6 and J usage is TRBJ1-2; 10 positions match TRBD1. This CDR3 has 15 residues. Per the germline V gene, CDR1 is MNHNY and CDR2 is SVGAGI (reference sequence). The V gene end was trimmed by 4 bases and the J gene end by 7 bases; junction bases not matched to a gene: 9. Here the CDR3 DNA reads TGTGCCAGCAGTTCACCGGACAGGGGGGAGGGTGGCTACACCTTC. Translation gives CASSSPDRGEGGYTF.

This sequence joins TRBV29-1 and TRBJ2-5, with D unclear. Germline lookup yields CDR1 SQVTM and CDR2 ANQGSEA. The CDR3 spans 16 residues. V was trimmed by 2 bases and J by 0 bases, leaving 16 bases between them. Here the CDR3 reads CSVEPGPPQYQETQYF. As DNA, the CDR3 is TGCAGCGTTGAACCCGGACCGCCTCAGTACCAAGAGACCCAGTACTTC. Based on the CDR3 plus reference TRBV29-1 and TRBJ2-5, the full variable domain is SAVISQKPSRDICQRGTSLTIQCQVDSQVTMMFWYRQQPGQSLTLIATANQGSEATYESGFVIDKFPISRPNLTFSTLTVSNMSPEDSSIYLCSVEPGPPQYQETQYFGPGTRLLVL.

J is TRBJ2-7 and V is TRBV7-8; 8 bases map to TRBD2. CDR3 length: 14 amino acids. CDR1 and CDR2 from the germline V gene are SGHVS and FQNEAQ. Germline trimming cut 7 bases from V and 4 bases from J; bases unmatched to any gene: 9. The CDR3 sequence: CASNTRGGAYEQYV. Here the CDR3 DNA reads TGTGCCAGCAACACCCGGGGGGGGGCGTACGAGCAGTACGTC.

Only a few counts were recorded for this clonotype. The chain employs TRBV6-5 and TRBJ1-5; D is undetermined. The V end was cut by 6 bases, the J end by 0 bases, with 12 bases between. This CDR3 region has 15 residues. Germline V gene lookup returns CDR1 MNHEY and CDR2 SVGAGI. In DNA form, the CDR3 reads TGTGCCAGCAGATCCCGCCAGTATAGCAATCAGCCCCAGCATTTT. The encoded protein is CASRSRQYSNQPQHF.

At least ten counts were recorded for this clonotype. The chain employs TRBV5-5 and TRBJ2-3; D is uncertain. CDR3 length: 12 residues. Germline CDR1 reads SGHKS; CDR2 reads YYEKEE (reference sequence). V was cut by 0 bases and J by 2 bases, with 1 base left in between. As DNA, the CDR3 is TGTGCCAGCAGCTTGGCCACAGATACGCAGTATTTT. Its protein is CASSLATDTQYF.

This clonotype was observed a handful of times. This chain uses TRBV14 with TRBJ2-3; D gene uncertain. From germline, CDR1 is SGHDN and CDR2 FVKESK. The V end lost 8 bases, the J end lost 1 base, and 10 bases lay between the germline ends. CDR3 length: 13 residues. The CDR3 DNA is TGTGCCAGCCGTCTGATGGGCACAGATACGCAGTATTTT. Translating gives CASRLMGTDTQYF.

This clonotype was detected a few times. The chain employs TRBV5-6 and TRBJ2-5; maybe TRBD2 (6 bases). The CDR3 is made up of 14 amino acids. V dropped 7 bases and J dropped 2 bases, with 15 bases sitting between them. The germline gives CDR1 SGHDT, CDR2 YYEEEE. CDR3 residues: CASRRAGGQETQYF. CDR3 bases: TGTGCCAGCCGTAGAGCGGGCGGACAAGAGACCCAGTACTTC. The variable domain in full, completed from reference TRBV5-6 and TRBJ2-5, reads DAGVTQSPTHLIKTRGQQVTLRCSPKSGHDTVSWYQQALGQGPQFIFQYYEEEERQRGNFPDRFSGHQFPNYSSELNVNALLLGDSALYLCASRRAGGQETQYFGPGTRLLVL.

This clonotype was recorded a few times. The DNA for the CDR3 is TGTGCCAGCAGCCCGTCCGCCTGGGTGGAGCAGTACGTC. It codes for CASSPSAWVEQYV. The genes are TRBV7-9 and TRBJ2-7; D is ambiguous. This CDR3 comprises 13 residues. Germline V gene data show CDR1 as SEHNR and CDR2 as FQNEAQ (reference sequence). V was clipped by 5 bases and J by 7 bases, with 15 bases between them.

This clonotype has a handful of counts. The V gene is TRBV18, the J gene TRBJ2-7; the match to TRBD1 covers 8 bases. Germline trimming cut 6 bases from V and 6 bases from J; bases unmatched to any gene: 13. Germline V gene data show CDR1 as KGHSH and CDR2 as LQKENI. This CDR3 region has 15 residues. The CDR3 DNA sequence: TGTGCCAGCTCGCCTCCCGGGACAGGAGGATCCGAGCAGTACTTC. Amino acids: CASSPPGTGGSEQYF.

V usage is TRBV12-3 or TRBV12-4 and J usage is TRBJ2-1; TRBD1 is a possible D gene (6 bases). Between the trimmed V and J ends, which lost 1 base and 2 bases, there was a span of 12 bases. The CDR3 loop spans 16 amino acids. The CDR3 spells CASSLVQGRTYNEQFF. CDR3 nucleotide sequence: TGTGCCAGCAGTTTAGTACAGGGTCGGACCTACAATGAGCAGTTCTTC.

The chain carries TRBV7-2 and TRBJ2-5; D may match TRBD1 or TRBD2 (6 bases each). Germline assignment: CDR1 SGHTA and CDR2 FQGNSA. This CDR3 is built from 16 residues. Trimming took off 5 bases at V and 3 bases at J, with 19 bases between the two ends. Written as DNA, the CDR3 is TGTGCCAGCAGCCCAGGGGACTGGCGGCCCAAAGAGACCCAGTACTTC. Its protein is CASSPGDWRPKETQYF.

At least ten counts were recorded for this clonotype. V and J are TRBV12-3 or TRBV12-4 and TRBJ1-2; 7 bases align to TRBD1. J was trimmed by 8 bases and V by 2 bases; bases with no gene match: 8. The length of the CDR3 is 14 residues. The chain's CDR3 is CASSLNDRVEGYTF. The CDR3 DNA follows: TGTGCCAGCAGTTTAAATGACAGGGTGGAGGGCTACACCTTC.

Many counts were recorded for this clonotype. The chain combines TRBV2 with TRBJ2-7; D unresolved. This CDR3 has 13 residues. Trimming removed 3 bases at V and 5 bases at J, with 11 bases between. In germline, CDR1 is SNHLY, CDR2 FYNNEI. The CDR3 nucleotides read TGTGCCAGCAGTGAGTTCCCCCGGGACGAGCAGTACGTC. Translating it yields CASSEFPRDEQYV.

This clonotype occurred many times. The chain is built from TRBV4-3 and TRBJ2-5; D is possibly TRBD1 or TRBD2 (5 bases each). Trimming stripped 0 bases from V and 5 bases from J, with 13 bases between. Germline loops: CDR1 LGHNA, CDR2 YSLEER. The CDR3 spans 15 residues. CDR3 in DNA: TGCGCCAGCAGCCAAGAGGGCCGGGGCGGGGAGACCCAGTACTTC. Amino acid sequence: CASSQEGRGGETQYF.

CDR3 region: CASSNIPTQRTYEQYF. In DNA, the CDR3 is TGTGCCAGCTCTAATATACCCACACAACGAACCTACGAGCAGTACTTC. The V and J genes are TRBV18 and TRBJ2-7; D gene ambiguous. Per the germline V gene, CDR1 is KGHSH and CDR2 is LQKENI. This CDR3 contains 16 residues. V gave up 6 bases and J gave up 2 bases, with 20 bases separating them. The full variable domain, completed using reference TRBV18 and TRBJ2-7, is NAGVMQNPRHLVRRRGQEARLRCSPMKGHSHVYWYRQLPEEGLKFMVYLQKENIIDESGMPKERFSAEFPKEGPSILRIQQVVRGDSAAYFCASSNIPTQRTYEQYFGPGTRLTVT.

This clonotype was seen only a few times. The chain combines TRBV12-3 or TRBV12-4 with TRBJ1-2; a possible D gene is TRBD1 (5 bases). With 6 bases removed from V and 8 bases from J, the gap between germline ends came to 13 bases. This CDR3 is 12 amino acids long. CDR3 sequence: CASRRDAWGYTF. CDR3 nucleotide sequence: TGTGCCAGCAGGCGGGACGCCTGGGGCTACACCTTC.

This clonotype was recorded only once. The CDR3 DNA sequence: TGTGCCAGCAGCCAAGGTCAGAGTGTCTCCTACGAGCAGTACTTC. Protein product: CASSQGQSVSYEQYF. The V and J genes are TRBV14 and TRBJ2-7; D remains unclear. Germline V CDR1 and CDR2: SGHDN, FVKESK. This CDR3 comprises 15 residues. V was cut by 1 base and J by 0 bases, with 10 bases left in between.

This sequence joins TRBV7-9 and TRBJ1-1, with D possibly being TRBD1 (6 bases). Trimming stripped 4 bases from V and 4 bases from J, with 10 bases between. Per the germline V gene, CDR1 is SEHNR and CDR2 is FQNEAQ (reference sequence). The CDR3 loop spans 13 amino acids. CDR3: CASSSQGATEAFF. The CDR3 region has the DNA TGTGCCAGCAGCTCACAGGGAGCCACTGAAGCTTTCTTT. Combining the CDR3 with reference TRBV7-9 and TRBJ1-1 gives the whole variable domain DTGVSQNPRHKITKRGQNVTFRCDPISEHNRLYWYRQTLGQGPEFLTYFQNEAQLEKSRLLSDRFSAERPKGSFSTLEIQRTEQGDSAMYLCASSSQGATEAFFGQGTRLTVV.